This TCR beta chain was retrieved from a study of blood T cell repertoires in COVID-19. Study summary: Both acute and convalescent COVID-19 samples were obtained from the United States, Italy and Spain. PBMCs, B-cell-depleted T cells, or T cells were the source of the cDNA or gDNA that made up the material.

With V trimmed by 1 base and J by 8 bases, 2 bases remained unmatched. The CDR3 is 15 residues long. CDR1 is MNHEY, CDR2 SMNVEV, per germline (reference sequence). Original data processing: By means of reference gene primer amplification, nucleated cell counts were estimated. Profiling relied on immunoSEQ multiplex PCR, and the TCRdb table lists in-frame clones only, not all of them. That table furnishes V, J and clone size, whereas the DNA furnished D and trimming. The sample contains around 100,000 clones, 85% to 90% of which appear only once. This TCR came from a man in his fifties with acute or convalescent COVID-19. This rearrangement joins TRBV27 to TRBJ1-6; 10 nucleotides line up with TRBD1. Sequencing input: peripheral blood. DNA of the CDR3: TGTGCCAGCAGTTTATGGGGGACAGGGGATTCACCCCTCCACTTT. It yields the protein CASSLWGTGDSPLHF.